This T cell receptor beta chain emerged from a study of blood T cell repertoires in COVID-19. The study drew participants aged about 18 to 89 years from 24 US areas. Membership in each cohort depended on participant-reported clinical history. As processed by the authors: Cell counts per sample came from amplifying reference gene primers. Assay: immunoSEQ multiplex PCR; the TCRdb copy retains only in-frame clones and omits some. V and J calls and clone size are copied from that table; D and trimming were computed from the DNA. The data contain a few hundred thousand clones, roughly 87% of them singletons. The material sequenced was PBMCs or T cells enriched from blood (not recorded which). This clonotype was obtained from a man between 18 and 35 years old with acute COVID-19.

Here the CDR3 reads CASSNYRGMNTEAFF. In DNA form, the CDR3 reads TGTGCCAGCAGCAACTACAGGGGAATGAACACTGAAGCTTTCTTT. The chain has TRBV11-2 and TRBJ1-1; 7 bases map to TRBD1. The CDR3 has 15 amino acids. Germline V CDR1 and CDR2: SGHAT, FQNNGV. With V trimmed by 5 bases and J by 0 bases, 6 bases remained unmatched.